These 3 T cell receptor beta chains were sequenced from one sample in a study of control samples from healthy donors and cancer patients. Sequenced by immunoSEQ multiplex PCR; TCRdb stores in-frame clones only, minus some. Found here are around 80,000 clones, approximately 90% of them singletons; the top ten hold more than 5%. Sequenced input: blood. Receptor source: a woman in her 50s in good health.

The rearrangement joins TRBV7-9 to TRBJ1-2; D might be TRBD1 (5 bases). Germline V gene sequence: CDR1 SEHNR, CDR2 FQNEAQ (reference sequence). The CDR3 has 14 residues. Trimming took off 5 bases at V and 4 bases at J, with 14 bases between the two ends. Written as DNA, the CDR3 is TGTGCCAGCAGCACCGAACAGGTTTCCTATGGCTACACCTTC. The encoded protein is CASSTEQVSYGYTF.

The rearrangement links TRBV10-3 to TRBJ1-6; D is possibly TRBD1 (5 bases). This CDR3 is built from 13 residues. The V end was cut by 7 bases, the J end by 7 bases, with 11 bases between. Germline V gene data show CDR1 as ENHRY and CDR2 as SYGVKD. This CDR3 is CAITLDRNSPLHF. For the CDR3, the DNA is TGTGCCATCACACTAGACAGAAATTCACCCCTCCACTTT.

The rearrangement links TRBV9 to TRBJ2-1, with D maybe TRBD2 (5 bases). The germline V gene has CDR1 SGDLS and CDR2 YYNGEE. The CDR3 consists of 15 residues. V was cut by 3 bases and J by 3 bases, with 13 bases left in between. The CDR3 region is CASSESGISYNEQFF. DNA for the CDR3: TGTGCCAGCAGCGAATCCGGGATCAGCTACAATGAGCAGTTCTTC.